Listed here are 12 T cell receptor beta chains from one sample, sequenced in a study of T cells in localized non-small cell lung cancer. Sequenced by immunoSEQ multiplex PCR; TCRdb stores in-frame clones only, minus some. The data contain tens of thousands of clones, 65% to 85% of them singletons. The material sequenced was peripheral blood, taken before any cancer treatment. The receptors were gathered from an older female donor with stage I lung adenocarcinoma.

The chain uses TRBV10-1 and TRBJ2-5; unclear D gene. V was shortened by 2 bases and J by 0 bases, with 7 bases between the two germline ends. CDR3 size: 14 residues. Per germline, CDR1 WNHNN and CDR2 SYGVQD (reference sequence). The CDR3 spells CASSELRYQETQYF. In DNA form, the CDR3 reads TGCGCCAGCAGTGAGCTTCGGTACCAAGAGACCCAGTACTTC.

This chain links TRBV18 with TRBJ2-5; D ambiguous. Per germline, CDR1 KGHSH and CDR2 LQKENI. Trimming removed 0 bases from V and 5 bases from J, with 7 bases in between. The CDR3 is 13 residues long. Here the CDR3 reads CASSPPSGETQYF. The CDR3 DNA is TGTGCCAGCTCACCACCGAGTGGGGAGACCCAGTACTTC.

The V call is TRBV10-1, the J call TRBJ1-2, with D perhaps TRBD1 (6 bases). The V gene's germline CDR1 is WNHNN and CDR2 SYGVQD (reference sequence). Trimming shortened V by 6 bases and J by 8 bases, and 19 bases separated the two germline ends. This CDR3 spans 14 amino acids. For the CDR3, the DNA is TGCGCCAGCAGGGTCAATCAGGGGTTGGGCGGCTACACCTTC. Translation: CASRVNQGLGGYTF.

The chain uses TRBV25-1 and TRBJ1-2; D might be TRBD1 (5 bases). CDR1 and CDR2 from the germline V gene are MGHDK and SYGVNS. The CDR3 spans 14 residues. Trimming removed 6 bases from V and 1 base from J, with 12 bases in between. DNA for the CDR3: TGTGCCAGCAGGGGAGCAGGGTTTAACTATGGCTACACCTTC. This gives the protein CASRGAGFNYGYTF.

The chain recombines TRBV27 with TRBJ2-7; tentatively, D is TRBD2 (5 bases). With 6 bases removed from V and 9 bases from J, the gap between germline ends came to 18 bases. CDR1 and CDR2 from the germline V gene are MNHEY and SMNVEV (reference sequence). The CDR3 contains 13 residues. The chain's CDR3 is CASSTRLPTRQYF. The DNA of the CDR3 is TGTGCCAGCAGCACTAGGCTCCCTACGAGGCAGTACTTC.

This chain links TRBV27 with TRBJ1-4, with D unresolved. Trimming stripped 0 bases from V and 4 bases from J, with 12 bases between. CDR1 is MNHEY and CDR2 is SMNVEV in the germline V gene (reference sequence). The CDR3 has 16 amino acids. CDR3 in amino acids: CASSLSRQARNEKLFF. CDR3 coding DNA: TGTGCCAGCAGTTTATCGAGGCAGGCGCGTAATGAAAAACTGTTTTTT. The variable domain in full, completed from reference TRBV27 and TRBJ1-4, reads EAQVTQNPRYLITVTGKKLTVTCSQNMNHEYMSWYRQDPGLGLRQIYYSMNVEVTDKGDVPEGYKVSRKEKRNFPLILESPSPNQTSLYFCASSLSRQARNEKLFFGSGTQLSVL.

The chain employs TRBV5-6 and TRBJ2-3; maybe TRBD1 (8 bases). Germline V CDR1 and CDR2: SGHDT, YYEEEE. Between the trimmed V and J ends, which lost 1 base and 8 bases, there was a span of 20 bases. The CDR3 runs to 16 residues. This CDR3 is CASSLSGGRGQGTQYF. The CDR3, as DNA: TGTGCCAGCAGCTTGTCGGGGGGCAGGGGGCAAGGTACGCAGTATTTT.

The chain recombines TRBV2 with TRBJ1-2; no clear D gene. This CDR3 region has 14 residues. Trimming removed 4 bases at V and 0 bases at J, with 9 bases between. Germline V gene sequence: CDR1 SNHLY, CDR2 FYNNEI. The CDR3 loop reads CASSVSDANYGYTF. The CDR3 DNA sequence: TGTGCCAGCAGTGTTTCGGACGCTAACTATGGCTACACCTTC.

This clone was observed a few times. V and J are TRBV27 and TRBJ1-2; D is possibly TRBD1 (6 bases). CDR3 length: 13 residues. Between the trimmed V and J ends, which lost 4 bases and 5 bases, there was a span of 11 bases. CDR1 MNHEY and CDR2 SMNVEV come from the germline V gene (reference sequence). The CDR3 DNA is TGTGCCAGCAGTTGGGGGGCTGGGTATGGCTACACCTTC. Its translation is CASSWGAGYGYTF.

This chain uses TRBV29-1 with TRBJ2-1; the match to TRBD2 covers 9 bases. Germline V gene data show CDR1 as SQVTM and CDR2 as ANQGSEA. Trimming took 4 bases from V and 9 from J; bases not matched to a gene: 10. CDR3 length equals 14 residues. CDR3 nucleotides: TGCAGCGTTGTTGGCGGGGGGGCCAGAGGTGAGCAGTTCTTC. Its translation is CSVVGGGARGEQFF.

V and J are TRBV5-6 and TRBJ2-5, with D perhaps matching TRBD1 (5 bases). Germline-derived CDR1 and CDR2 are SGHDT and YYEEEE. Trimming removed 0 bases from V and 5 bases from J, with 11 bases in between. This CDR3 comprises 14 residues. This CDR3 is CASSLDQGFETQYF. The CDR3, as DNA: TGTGCCAGCAGCTTGGACCAGGGATTTGAGACCCAGTACTTC.

In regard to this clone: Germline and junction disagree at one end, which may indicate a read error. V is TRBV7-7 and J is TRBJ2-7; 11 nucleotides match TRBD1. Germline assignment: CDR1 SSHAT and CDR2 FNYEAQ (reference sequence). This CDR3 is 14 amino acids long. The CDR3 protein is CASSRDRGLYEQYF. For the CDR3, the DNA is TGTGCTAGCAGCCGGGACAGGGGGTTATACGAGCAGTACTTC. Looking up the rest from reference TRBV7-7 and TRBJ2-7 gives the full variable domain: GAGVSQSPRYKVTKRGQDVTLRCDPISSHATLYWYQQALGQGPEFLTYFNYEAQPDKSGLPSDRFSAERPEGSISTLTIQRTEQRDSAMYRCASSRDRGLYEQYFGPGTRLTVT.